One and the same sample provided the 29 T cell receptor beta chains below, sequenced in a study of blood T cells in healthy people across ages (dated by TCRdb to about 2015). Library prep was done by 5' RACE. Sequenced using an Illumina HiSeq 2500. A second PCR of about 7 to 12 cycles was run with a J-beta primer mix and a sample-barcoded 5' primer. TCRdb applied fastp at Q25 and MiXCR to the public reads, then kept only in-frame beta chains. Merged by CDR3 protein, the rows form single entries marked with the most common genes and DNA. The sample data list 900,000 to 950,000 distinct CDR3 sequences, and about 29% of these were observed just once. Roughly 10% of the sample rests with the top ten. This sample also belongs to another study, concerning T cells of mothers and their children.

The sequencing sample was made of blood. Receptors were obtained from a woman aged 40 to 50 in good health.

The chain uses TRBV12-5 and TRBJ1-2; D gene uncertain. The germline CDR1 and CDR2 sequences are LGHNT and FRNRAP. The V end was cut by 6 bases, the J end by 7 bases, with 18 bases between. The CDR3 is 14 residues long. CDR3 nucleotides: TGTGCTAGTGGCCCCGACGGGCAGAAGGGTGGCTACACCTTC. Translation gives CASGPDGQKGGYTF. Full variable domain (missing parts from reference TRBV12-5 and TRBJ1-2): DARVTQTPRHKVTEMGQEVTMRCQPILGHNTVFWYRQTMMQGLELLAYFRNRAPLDDSGMPKDRFSAEMPDATLATLKIQPSEPRDSAVYFCASGPDGQKGGYTFGSGTRLTVV.

A remark on this clonotype: Germline is not matched at one junction end, which may reflect a read error. The chain recombines TRBV7-7 with TRBJ2-5; 7 bases line up with TRBD2. Germline CDR1 is SSHAT and CDR2 is FNYEAQ (reference sequence). The CDR3 length is 15 residues. The chain's CDR3 is CASSSGRGSRETQYF. CDR3 DNA sequence: TGTGCTAGCAGCTCGGGGCGGGGGAGCAGAGAGACCCAGTACTTC.

In its sample, this clonotype was seen a few times. This chain connects TRBV12-3 or TRBV12-4 to TRBJ2-7, with TRBD2 as a possible D gene (6 bases). Trimming left V 8 bases short and J 5 bases short, with 16 bases between. The CDR3 runs to 13 residues. As DNA, the CDR3 is TGTGCCAGCGGGGAAGGGACTCCTGACGAGCAGTACTTC. This encodes CASGEGTPDEQYF.

This clonotype appeared a single time. The V call is TRBV10-3, the J call TRBJ1-5; D is unclear. The CDR3 is 16 amino acids. Deletions cut 3 bases from V and 1 base from J, with 13 bases between. In germline, CDR1 is ENHRY, CDR2 SYGVKD. The CDR3 DNA sequence: TGTGCCATCAGTGATTCGAGGAAGGGCAGCAATCAGCCCCAGCATTTT. Amino acid sequence: CAISDSRKGSNQPQHF.

There are many counts of this clonotype. This rearrangement joins TRBV7-6 to TRBJ2-7, with D unclear. The V gene lost 5 bases and the J gene lost 1 base, with 12 bases spanning the gap. This CDR3 spans 14 amino acids. Per germline, CDR1 SGHVS and CDR2 FNYEAQ. The CDR3 here is CASSPFDGSYEQYF. The CDR3 DNA reads TGTGCCAGCAGCCCCTTCGACGGATCCTACGAGCAGTACTTC.

This clonotype was recorded a few times. One junction end disagrees with the germline gene, perhaps due to a read error. The chain couples TRBV2 to TRBJ1-2; D is possibly TRBD1 (6 bases). The CDR3 sequence is 15 residues long. Looked up from germline, CDR1 is SNHLY and CDR2 is FYNNEI. The CDR3 is CTSSEFGGRNYGYTF. The CDR3 DNA follows: TGTACCAGCAGTGAATTCGGGGGGCGGAACTATGGCTACACCTTC.

Only a few counts were recorded for this clonotype. The genes are TRBV4-1 and TRBJ1-1, with TRBD1 identical over 7 bases. The V segment lost 1 base and the J segment 6 bases; nucleotides outside the gene matches: 8. There are 15 residues in the CDR3. Germline CDR1 MGHRA, CDR2 YSYEKL. CDR3 nucleotide sequence: TGCGCCAGCAGCCAAGGCTGGACAGGTCCCCCTGAAGCTTTCTTT. It is translated as CASSQGWTGPPEAFF.

The gene calls are TRBV6-5 and TRBJ2-3; no reliable D call. The CDR3 is 15 residues long. Germline values: CDR1 MNHEY, CDR2 SVGAGI. V shed 8 bases and J shed 0 bases, with 15 bases lying between them. CDR3: CASAQRPTSTDTQYF. In DNA, the CDR3 is TGTGCCAGCGCTCAGAGGCCAACTAGCACAGATACGCAGTATTTT.

The chain combines TRBV29-1 with TRBJ1-5; 9 bases align to TRBD1. The CDR3 spans 13 residues. The ends lost 6 bases at V and 5 bases at J; junction bases unmatched: 5. The V gene's germline CDR1 is SQVTM and CDR2 ANQGSEA. CDR3 bases: TGCAGCGTCCAAACAGGGGGCGATCAGCCCCAGCATTTT. Encoded protein: CSVQTGGDQPQHF.

This clonotype was counted a few times. Just one base apart from a much larger clone, this may be a read error. The chain recombines TRBV7-2 with TRBJ2-6; D possibly corresponds to TRBD1 (5 bases). Per the germline V gene, CDR1 is SGHTA and CDR2 is FQGNSA. The CDR3 is made up of 15 amino acids. CDR3 in amino acids: CASSPEVSGANVQTF. The CDR3 DNA follows: TGTGCCAGCAGCCCCGAAGTTTCTGGGGCCAACGTCCAGACTTTC.

V gene TRBV12-5 combines with J gene TRBJ2-5; the D gene is possibly TRBD2 (5 bases). V gave up 2 bases and J gave up 4 bases, with 8 bases separating them. This CDR3 is built from 13 residues. The germline CDR1 and CDR2 sequences are LGHNT and FRNRAP. CDR3 in DNA: TGTGCTAGTGGTTTGCTGAGGGCAGAGACCCAGTACTTC. It yields the protein CASGLLRAETQYF.

This chain joins TRBV7-3 and TRBJ2-2, with D perhaps assigned TRBD1 or TRBD2 (5 bases each). The CDR3 extends over 17 amino acids. Per germline, CDR1 SGHTA and CDR2 FQGTGA. V lost 0 bases and J lost 6, with 17 bases in between. CDR3 sequence: CASSLTYRDPSAGELFF. The CDR3 DNA reads as TGTGCCAGCAGCTTAACTTACCGGGACCCCTCCGCCGGGGAGCTGTTTTTT. Combining the CDR3 with reference TRBV7-3 and TRBJ2-2 gives the whole variable domain GAGVSQTPSNKVTEKGKYVELRCDPISGHTALYWYRQSLGQGPEFLIYFQGTGAADDSGLPNDRFFAVRPEGSVSTLKIQRTERGDSAVYLCASSLTYRDPSAGELFFGEGSRLTVL.

Ten or more counts support this clonotype. In DNA, the CDR3 is TGCAGCGGAACCCGGGATCCCAAAAACATTCAGTACTTC. Protein sequence: CSGTRDPKNIQYF. This chain connects TRBV29-1 to TRBJ2-4; TRBD2 might be the D (5 bases). Trimming shortened V by 7 bases and J by 2 bases, and 12 bases separated the two germline ends. The germline V gene encodes CDR1 SQVTM and CDR2 ANQGSEA. The CDR3 extends over 13 amino acids.

The rearrangement joins TRBV6-1 to TRBJ1-1; 8 positions match TRBD1. V lost 6 bases and J lost 6; bases outside the gene matches: 9. Germline V gives CDR1 MNHNS, CDR2 SASEGT. The CDR3 spans 14 residues. The CDR3 sequence is CASSESIQGAEAFF. CDR3 bases: TGTGCCAGCAGCGAATCGATACAGGGGGCTGAAGCTTTCTTT.

This clonotype turned up a few times. The chain combines TRBV7-6 with TRBJ2-7; D perhaps matches TRBD1 (6 bases). The CDR3 is made up of 14 amino acids. V was clipped by 5 bases and J by 7 bases, with 18 bases between them. CDR1 is SGHVS and CDR2 is FNYEAQ in the germline V gene. The CDR3 DNA follows: TGTGCCAGCAGCCTTGAGGGGGACCTCGGGGAGCAGTACTTC. This codes for CASSLEGDLGEQYF. Based on the CDR3 plus reference TRBV7-6 and TRBJ2-7, the full variable domain is GAGVSQSPRYKVTKRGQDVALRCDPISGHVSLYWYRQALGQGPEFLTYFNYEAQQDKSGLPNDRFSAERPEGSISTLTIQRTEQRDSAMYRCASSLEGDLGEQYFGPGTRLTVT.

This clonotype has at least ten counts. V is TRBV28 and J is TRBJ2-4; the D gene is possibly TRBD1 (6 bases). Trimming took off 2 bases at V and 0 bases at J, with 14 bases between the two ends. The CDR3 extends over 17 amino acids. Germline assignment: CDR1 MDHEN and CDR2 SYDVKM. The CDR3 nucleotides read TGTGCCAGCAGTTTAGTCCTTCAGGGGAGAGCCAAAAACATTCAGTACTTC. Translating it yields CASSLVLQGRAKNIQYF.

This clonotype appeared a few times. The DNA for the CDR3 is TGTGCTAGTGGTTTGACCGAGGCAGATACGCAGTATTTT. Residues: CASGLTEADTQYF. V gene TRBV12-5 combines with J gene TRBJ2-3; D ambiguous. The CDR3 spans 13 residues. V was pared by 2 bases and J by 4 bases, with 7 bases between. Germline CDR1 is LGHNT and CDR2 is FRNRAP.

There are many counts of this clonotype. V usage is TRBV5-1 and J usage is TRBJ2-1, with 7 bases that match TRBD2. Per germline, CDR1 SGHRS and CDR2 YFSETQ. There are 16 residues in the CDR3. Trimming cost V 2 bases and J 8 bases; bases outside gene matches: 13. In nucleotides, the CDR3 is TGCGCCAGCAGCTTCAGCGGGGTGCGACGGGTAGATGAGCAGTTCTTC. Amino acid sequence: CASSFSGVRRVDEQFF.

The table lists this clonotype with a few counts. The chain is built from TRBV7-9 and TRBJ2-1; 9 bases line up with TRBD2. Germline lookup yields CDR1 SEHNR and CDR2 FQNEAQ (reference sequence). The CDR3 runs 14 residues. Germline trimming cut 5 bases from V and 12 bases from J; bases unmatched to any gene: 11. CDR3 nucleotide sequence: TGTGCCAGCAGCCTTAGCGGGGGCGTAGATTGGCAGTTCTTC. Amino acids: CASSLSGGVDWQFF.

The rearrangement joins TRBV12-3 or TRBV12-4 to TRBJ2-7; TRBD2 aligns across 7 bases. The trim removed 6 bases at V and 1 base at J, leaving 3 bases unmatched. This CDR3 region has 13 residues. The CDR3 sequence is CASRAGLSYEQYF. The CDR3 nucleotides read TGTGCCAGCAGAGCGGGACTATCCTACGAGCAGTACTTC.

This clonotype was detected a few times. The rearrangement uses TRBV30 and TRBJ1-5; no clear D. V was shortened by 1 base and J by 0 bases, with 10 bases between the two germline ends. This CDR3 region has 15 residues. Germline V gene sequence: CDR1 GTSNPN, CDR2 SVGIG (reference sequence). Here the CDR3 reads CAWSDGFNSNQPQHF. CDR3 nucleotide sequence: TGTGCCTGGAGTGATGGCTTTAATAGCAATCAGCCCCAGCATTTT.

A few counts support this clonotype. The chain combines TRBV7-8 with TRBJ1-2; 11 bases match TRBD1. Trimming cost V 6 bases and J 1 base; bases outside gene matches: 10. The germline V gene has CDR1 SGHVS and CDR2 FQNEAQ. The CDR3 totals 17 residues. The CDR3 region is CASSYTLGTGGNYGYTF. The DNA of the CDR3 is TGTGCCAGCAGTTACACTCTTGGGACAGGGGGTAACTATGGCTACACCTTC.

A word on this clonotype: A single base separates this from a much larger clone, so it may be a read error. The V gene is TRBV6-1, the J gene TRBJ2-1; D may be TRBD2 (6 bases). Trimming removed 4 bases at V and 4 bases at J, with 17 bases between. Germline V lookup: CDR1 MNHNS, CDR2 SASEGT. The CDR3 is 16 amino acids. CDR3 coding DNA: TGTGCCAGCAGTGTCCTCGTTGGCGGGGCGTACAATGAGCAGTTCTTC. Translation gives CASSVLVGGAYNEQFF.

The rearrangement joins TRBV7-9 to TRBJ2-7, with 7 bases fitting TRBD1. The CDR3 is 14 amino acids. The germline CDR1 and CDR2 sequences are SEHNR and FQNEAQ (reference sequence). Trimming cost V 4 bases and J 3 bases; bases outside gene matches: 6. CDR3 in DNA: TGTGCCAGCAGCTCTGAGGGGGCGCGCTACGAGCAGTACTTC. Its protein product is CASSSEGARYEQYF.

This clonotype was seen only once. This rearrangement joins TRBV7-9 to TRBJ2-5; D is perhaps TRBD1 (5 bases). The assigned J gene may be wrong: the sequence end matches TRBJ2-7 better. The length of the CDR3 is 12 residues. Per germline, CDR1 SEHNR and CDR2 FQNEAQ (reference sequence). In DNA, the CDR3 is TGTGCCAGCAGCTTAAGGGGTATCGAGCAGTACTTC. It encodes CASSLRGIEQYF.

As to this clonotype: The junction shows a germline mismatch at one end, possibly a read error. The V call is TRBV6-6, the J call TRBJ2-7, with D possibly being TRBD1 (5 bases). This CDR3 is built from 13 residues. Per the germline V gene, CDR1 is MNHNY and CDR2 is SVGAGI (reference sequence). The DNA of the CDR3 is TGTACCAGCGCCAGGGCAGGGACCTACGAGCAGTACTTC. Amino acid sequence: CTSARAGTYEQYF.

The rearrangement joins TRBV10-3 to TRBJ2-3; maybe TRBD1 (5 bases). Trimming pared 6 bases from V and 2 bases from J, leaving 12 bases between. Germline CDR1 and CDR2: ENHRY and SYGVKD. CDR3 length equals 14 residues. CDR3 in DNA: TGTGCCATCAGCTCGACAGAAACCACAGATACGCAGTATTTT. Translated: CAISSTETTDTQYF.

This clonotype has more than one count but fewer than ten. This chain uses TRBV24-1 with TRBJ2-3; TRBD1 might be the D (6 bases). Trimming took 3 bases from V and 3 from J, leaving 12 bases between them. Germline CDR1 KGHDR, CDR2 SFDVKD. CDR3 length: 15 amino acids. CDR3 amino acids: CATSDARTETDTQYF. In nucleotides, the CDR3 is TGTGCCACCAGTGATGCCCGGACAGAGACAGATACGCAGTATTTT.

The V and J genes are TRBV2 and TRBJ2-2; the match to TRBD2 covers 11 bases. CDR1 and CDR2 (germline): SNHLY, FYNNEI. The CDR3 is 15 amino acids. The J segment lost 7 bases and the V segment lost 5 bases, leaving 6 bases of the junction unmatched. The CDR3 coding sequence is TGTGCCAGCAGTCCCCTAGCGGGGGGCCTCGGGGAGCTGTTTTTT. Encoded protein: CASSPLAGGLGELFF.